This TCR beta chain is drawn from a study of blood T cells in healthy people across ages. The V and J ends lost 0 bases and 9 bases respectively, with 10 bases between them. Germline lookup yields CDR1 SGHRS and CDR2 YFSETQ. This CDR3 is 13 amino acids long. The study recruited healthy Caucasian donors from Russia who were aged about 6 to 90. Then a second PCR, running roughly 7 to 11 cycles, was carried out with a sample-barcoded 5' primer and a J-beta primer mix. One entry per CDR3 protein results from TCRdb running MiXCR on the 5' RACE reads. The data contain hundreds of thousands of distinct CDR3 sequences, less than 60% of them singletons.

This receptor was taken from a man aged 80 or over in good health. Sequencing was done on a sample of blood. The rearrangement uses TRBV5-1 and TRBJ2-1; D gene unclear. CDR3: CASSLESSTEQFF. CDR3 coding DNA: TGCGCCAGCAGCTTGGAAAGTAGTACTGAGCAGTTCTTC.